The rows below give T cell receptor beta chains drawn from one sample of a study of blood T cell repertoires in COVID-19. Assay: immunoSEQ multiplex PCR; the TCRdb copy retains only in-frame clones and omits some. The profile covers under 200,000 clones, with around 87% appearing a single time and about 9.3% taken by the ten largest. Material: peripheral blood. The receptors derive from a woman between 65 and 79 years old with COVID-19, enrolled during active disease. The CDR3 runs from the conserved cysteine through the conserved F or W. D genes are given only for firm matches. Size is stated for part of the rows, as once, few or many counts, or as a class when the clone is expanded.

CDR3 DNA: TGCGCCAGCAGCTCAGGGGGCCGGGTTGAAGCTTTCTTT
CDR3 protein: CASSSGGRVEAFF
D gene: TRBD1
J gene: TRBJ1-1
V gene: TRBV5-1
clone size: NA

CDR3 DNA: TGTGCCAGCAGCTTAGTTAGGGACACCTACGAGCAGTACTTC
CDR3 protein: CASSLVRDTYEQYF
D gene: NA
J gene: TRBJ2-7
V gene: TRBV7-8
clone size: NA

CDR3 DNA: TGCGCCAGCAGCTCGGGACAGGGGAGAAGCACAGATACGCAGTATTTT
CDR3 protein: CASSSGQGRSTDTQYF
D gene: TRBD1
J gene: TRBJ2-3
V gene: TRBV5-1
clone size: NA

CDR3 DNA: TGTGCCAGCAGCTTACGGGAGGACACTGAAGCTTTCTTT
CDR3 protein: CASSLREDTEAFF
D gene: NA
J gene: TRBJ1-1
V gene: TRBV11-2
clone size: NA

CDR3 DNA: TGTGCCAGCAGTTACTCTGCAGGTTTAAACTATGGCTACACCTTC
CDR3 protein: CASSYSAGLNYGYTF
D gene: NA
J gene: TRBJ1-2
V gene: TRBV6-5
clone size: NA

CDR3 DNA: TGTGCCAGCAGCTTAGAGCCGAGGGGGAACACGCAGTATTTT
CDR3 protein: CASSLEPRGNTQYF
D gene: NA
J gene: TRBJ2-3
V gene: TRBV7-2
clone size: NA

CDR3 DNA: TGTGCCAGTTCGCGATCTAAACAGGGGTCTGTATATGGCTACACCTTC
CDR3 protein: CASSRSKQGSVYGYTF
D gene: TRBD1
J gene: TRBJ1-2
V gene: TRBV2
clone size: NA

CDR3 DNA: TGTGCCAGCAGCTTAGGGGGGACAGGGAACACTGAAGCTTTCTTT
CDR3 protein: CASSLGGTGNTEAFF
D gene: TRBD1
J gene: TRBJ1-1
V gene: TRBV7-2
clone size: NA

CDR3 DNA: TGTGCCAGCAGCGCCACACAGACAGGGGTCCACGAGCAGTACTTC
CDR3 protein: CASSATQTGVHEQYF
D gene: TRBD1
J gene: TRBJ2-7
V gene: TRBV7-9
clone size: NA

CDR3 DNA: TGTGCCAGTAGGCCGGACAGGGACAATGAGCAGTTCTTC
CDR3 protein: CASRPDRDNEQFF
D gene: TRBD1
J gene: TRBJ2-1
V gene: TRBV19
clone size: NA

CDR3 DNA: TGTGCCAGCAGGGATAGCGGGGGGGCCGCGGATACGCAGTATTTT
CDR3 protein: CASRDSGGAADTQYF
D gene: TRBD2
J gene: TRBJ2-3
V gene: TRBV6-5
clone size: NA

CDR3 DNA: TGTGCCAGCAGTCTGACAGGGGGGACCAATCAGCCCCAGCATTTT
CDR3 protein: CASSLTGGTNQPQHF
D gene: TRBD1
J gene: TRBJ1-5
V gene: TRBV28
clone size: NA

CDR3 DNA: TGTGCCAGCAGTTCTACGGCTGAAGCTTTCTTT
CDR3 protein: CASSSTAEAFF
D gene: NA
J gene: TRBJ1-1
V gene: TRBV28
clone size: NA

CDR3 DNA: TGTGCCAGTAGTATGGGGCAGTTCTATGGCTACACCTTC
CDR3 protein: CASSMGQFYGYTF
D gene: NA
J gene: TRBJ1-2
V gene: TRBV19
clone size: NA

CDR3 DNA: TGCGCCAGCAGCCTCCAAGGGGGCTATGGCTACACCTTC
CDR3 protein: CASSLQGGYGYTF
D gene: NA
J gene: TRBJ1-2
V gene: TRBV4-1
clone size: few

CDR3 DNA: TGTGCCAGCAGCTTAACGTACACAGATACGCAGTATTTT
CDR3 protein: CASSLTYTDTQYF
D gene: NA
J gene: TRBJ2-3
V gene: TRBV7-3
clone size: NA